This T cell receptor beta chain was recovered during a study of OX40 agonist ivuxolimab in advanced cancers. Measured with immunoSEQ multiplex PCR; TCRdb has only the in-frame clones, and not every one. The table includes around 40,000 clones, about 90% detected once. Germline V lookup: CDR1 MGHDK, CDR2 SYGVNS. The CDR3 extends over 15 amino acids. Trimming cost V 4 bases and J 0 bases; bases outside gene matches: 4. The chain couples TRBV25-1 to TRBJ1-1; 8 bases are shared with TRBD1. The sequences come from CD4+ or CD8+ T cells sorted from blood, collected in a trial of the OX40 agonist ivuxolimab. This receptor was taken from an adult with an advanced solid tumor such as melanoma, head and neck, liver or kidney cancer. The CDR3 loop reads CASSAQGAMNTEAFF. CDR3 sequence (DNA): TGTGCCAGCAGTGCCCAGGGGGCGATGAACACTGAAGCTTTCTTT.